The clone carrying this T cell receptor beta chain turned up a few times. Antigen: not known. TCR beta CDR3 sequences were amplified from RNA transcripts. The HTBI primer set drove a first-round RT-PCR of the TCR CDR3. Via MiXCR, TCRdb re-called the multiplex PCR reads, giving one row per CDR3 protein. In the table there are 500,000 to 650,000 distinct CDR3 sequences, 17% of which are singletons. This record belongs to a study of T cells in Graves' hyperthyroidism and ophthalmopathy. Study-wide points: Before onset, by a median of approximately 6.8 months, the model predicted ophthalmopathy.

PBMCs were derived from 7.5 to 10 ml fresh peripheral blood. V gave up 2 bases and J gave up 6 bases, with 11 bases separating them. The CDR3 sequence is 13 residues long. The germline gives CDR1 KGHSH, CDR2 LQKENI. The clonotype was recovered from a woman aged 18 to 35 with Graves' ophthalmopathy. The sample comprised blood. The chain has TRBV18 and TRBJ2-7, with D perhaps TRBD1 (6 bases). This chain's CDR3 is CASSPKQGFEQYF. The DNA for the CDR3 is TGTGCCAGCTCACCAAAACAGGGATTCGAGCAGTACTTC.